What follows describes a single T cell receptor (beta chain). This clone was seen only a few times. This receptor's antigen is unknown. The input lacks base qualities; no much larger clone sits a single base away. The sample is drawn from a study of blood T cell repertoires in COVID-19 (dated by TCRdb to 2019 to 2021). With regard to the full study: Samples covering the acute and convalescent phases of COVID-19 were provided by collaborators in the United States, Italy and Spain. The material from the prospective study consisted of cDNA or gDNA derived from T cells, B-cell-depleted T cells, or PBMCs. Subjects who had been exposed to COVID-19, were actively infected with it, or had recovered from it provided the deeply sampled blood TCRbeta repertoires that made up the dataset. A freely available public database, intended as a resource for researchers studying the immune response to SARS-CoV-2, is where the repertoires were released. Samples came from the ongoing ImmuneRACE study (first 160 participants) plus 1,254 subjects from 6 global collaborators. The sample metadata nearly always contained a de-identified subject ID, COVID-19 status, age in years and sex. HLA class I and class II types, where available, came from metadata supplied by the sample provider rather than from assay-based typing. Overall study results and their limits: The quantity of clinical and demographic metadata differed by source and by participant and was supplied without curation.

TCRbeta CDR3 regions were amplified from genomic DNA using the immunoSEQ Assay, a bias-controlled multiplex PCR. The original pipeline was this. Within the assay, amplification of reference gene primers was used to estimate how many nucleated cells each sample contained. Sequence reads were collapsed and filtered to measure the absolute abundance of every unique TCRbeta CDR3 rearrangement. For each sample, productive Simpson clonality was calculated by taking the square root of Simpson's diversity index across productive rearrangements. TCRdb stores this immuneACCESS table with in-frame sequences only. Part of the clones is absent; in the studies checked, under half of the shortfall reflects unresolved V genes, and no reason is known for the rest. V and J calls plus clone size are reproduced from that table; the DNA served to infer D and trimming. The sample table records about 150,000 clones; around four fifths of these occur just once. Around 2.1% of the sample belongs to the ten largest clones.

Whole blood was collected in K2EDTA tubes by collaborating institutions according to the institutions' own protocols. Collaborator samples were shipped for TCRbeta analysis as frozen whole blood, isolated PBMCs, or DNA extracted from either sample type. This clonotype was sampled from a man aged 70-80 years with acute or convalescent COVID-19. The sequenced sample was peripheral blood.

The CDR3 sequence is CASAQGGGNTIYF. The DNA sequence is TGTGCCAGCGCACAGGGCGGCGGAAACACCATATATTTT. The receptor chain draws on TRBV6-5 and TRBJ1-3; tentative D gene TRBD1, with 6 bases matching. Deletion took 8 bases off V and 4 bases off J, with a span of 12 bases between the germline ends. CDR1 and CDR2 are read off the germline V gene as MNHEY and SVGAGI. The CDR3 has 13 amino acids, counting the end cysteine and phenylalanine. The only DNA kept is the CDR3, 39 bases in frame from the first base.